These 32 T cell receptor beta chains share one sample of origin, sequenced in a study of cytomegalovirus exposure and HLA in healthy donors. With 60 Vbeta and 13 Jbeta primers, the PCR was carried out. This table comes from immunoSEQ multiplex PCR, and its TCRdb copy is limited to in-frame clones, with some not included. The repertoire holds about 140,000 clones, with roughly 80% as singletons. The sequenced material came from PBMCs. The receptor set was obtained from a man between 25 and 39 years old in good health and CMV-seronegative.

V and J are TRBV4-1 and TRBJ2-7; 13 bases map to TRBD2. The ends lost 5 bases at V and 7 bases at J; junction bases unmatched: 5. This CDR3 contains 14 residues. Germline assignment: CDR1 MGHRA and CDR2 YSYEKL. The DNA for the CDR3 is TGCGCCAGCAGCAAACTAGCGGGAGGGTTTGAGCAGTACTTC. It codes for CASSKLAGGFEQYF.

V and J are TRBV5-1 and TRBJ2-5; unclear D gene. The CDR3 consists of 15 residues. Germline V lookup: CDR1 SGHRS, CDR2 YFSETQ. V was clipped by 6 bases and J by 2 bases, with 17 bases between them. The CDR3 DNA sequence: TGCGCCAGCACCACGGCTCCCGGCGGACAAGAGACCCAGTACTTC. Protein: CASTTAPGGQETQYF.

The chain employs TRBV6-6 and TRBJ2-7; 9 bases fit TRBD1. The trim removed 6 bases at V and 0 bases at J, leaving 3 bases unmatched. Germline V lookup: CDR1 MNHNY, CDR2 SVGAGI (reference sequence). CDR3 length equals 14 residues. CDR3 region: CASSSTGGSYEQYF. DNA for the CDR3: TGTGCCAGCAGCTCGACAGGGGGCTCCTACGAGCAGTACTTC.

The chain employs TRBV19 and TRBJ2-7; D is possibly TRBD1 (5 bases). V was clipped by 0 bases and J by 2 bases, with 11 bases between them. Per the germline V gene, CDR1 is LNHDA and CDR2 is SQIVND (reference sequence). CDR3 length equals 15 residues. DNA for the CDR3: TGTGCCAGTAGTATAGAAACGGACATCCCCTACGAGCAGTACTTC. Translated, it gives CASSIETDIPYEQYF.

The chain joins TRBV5-1 to TRBJ2-5, with TRBD2 identical over 9 bases. J gave up 3 bases and V 0 bases, and 3 bases lay outside the gene matches. Germline CDR1 is SGHRS and CDR2 is YFSETQ. The CDR3 consists of 15 residues. Here the CDR3 DNA reads TGCGCCAGCAGCTTGGGCGGCGGGAGGGAAGAGACCCAGTACTTC. This sequence encodes CASSLGGGREETQYF.

This sequence joins TRBV4-1 and TRBJ1-5; 7 bases align to TRBD1. V lost 4 bases, J lost 4 bases, and 10 bases stayed unmatched. Per germline, CDR1 MGHRA and CDR2 YSYEKL. This CDR3 comprises 16 residues. The CDR3 protein is CASSPRTGVVNQPQHF. CDR3 bases: TGCGCCAGCAGCCCCCGGACAGGAGTAGTTAATCAGCCCCAGCATTTT.

A single count supports this clone. This sequence joins TRBV9 and TRBJ1-1, with TRBD1 matching 8 bases. CDR3 length equals 14 residues. From germline, CDR1 is SGDLS and CDR2 YYNGEE. Losses at the gene ends were 4 bases for V and 4 bases for J; bases not matched to a gene: 6. The CDR3, as DNA: TGTGCCAGCAGCCCTGGACAGGGCGGCACTGAAGCTTTCTTT. Translation gives CASSPGQGGTEAFF.

The V and J genes are TRBV6-4 and TRBJ1-2; 8 bases agree with TRBD1. V was clipped by 9 bases and J by 6 bases; unmatched bases: 3. The CDR3 sequence is 11 residues long. Germline loops: CDR1 MRHNA, CDR2 SNTAGT. DNA for the CDR3: TGTGCCAGGAGGACAGGGAATGGCTACACCTTC. The encoded protein is CARRTGNGYTF.

This clone occurred once. This chain joins TRBV27 and TRBJ2-6, with 11 bases lining up with TRBD1. The CDR3 is 15 residues long. Germline-derived CDR1 and CDR2 are MNHEY and SMNVEV (reference sequence). This CDR3 is CVWDRGRPGANVLTF. CDR3 in DNA: TGTGTTTGGGACAGGGGGAGGCCTGGGGCCAACGTCCTGACTTTC.

The chain couples TRBV28 to TRBJ2-2, with D possibly matching TRBD2 (6 bases). The CDR3 has 15 residues. Trimming took off 7 bases at V and 4 bases at J, with 16 bases between the two ends. Germline CDR1 is MDHEN and CDR2 is SYDVKM. This CDR3 reads CASNSGAVTTGELFF. CDR3 nucleotide sequence: TGTGCCAGCAATTCGGGAGCGGTTACCACCGGGGAGCTGTTTTTT.

This clone was seen a handful of times. V usage is TRBV4-2 and J usage is TRBJ1-1; D gene ambiguous. The CDR3 totals 14 residues. Per the germline V gene, CDR1 is LGHNA and CDR2 is YNFKEQ. Trimming cost V 2 bases and J 3 bases, with 10 bases left between them. CDR3 sequence: CASSQQVIDTEAFF. The DNA for the CDR3 is TGTGCCAGCAGCCAACAGGTAATCGACACTGAAGCTTTCTTT.

This clone was counted between two and nine times. V is TRBV4-2 and J is TRBJ2-3; maybe TRBD1 (6 bases). The CDR3 length is 18 residues. Germline V gene sequence: CDR1 LGHNA, CDR2 YNFKEQ. The ends were cut back, 8 bases at V and 1 base at J, with 25 bases in the middle. The CDR3 DNA reads TGTGCCAGCGGCCCACTGGCTGGACAGTCCCGGGGCACAGATACGCAGTATTTT. This translates into CASGPLAGQSRGTDTQYF.

The chain uses TRBV6-6 and TRBJ2-2, with 10 bases fitting TRBD1. Germline CDR1 and CDR2: MNHNY and SVGAGI (reference sequence). The CDR3 has 15 amino acids. The V and J ends lost 6 bases and 5 bases, in that order; junction bases with no gene match: 6. DNA of the CDR3: TGTGCCAGCAGAGGACAGGGGGGTGGTACCGGGGAGCTGTTTTTT. This encodes CASRGQGGGTGELFF.

This clone was seen only a few times. The V call is TRBV5-4, the J call TRBJ2-2; weak D call: TRBD2 (5 bases). The germline V gene has CDR1 SGHNT and CDR2 YYREEE (reference sequence). The CDR3 runs to 14 residues. V was trimmed by 0 bases and J by 7 bases, leaving 10 bases between them. The CDR3 region has the DNA TGTGCCAGCAGCTTGGCGGGAATCGGCGGGGAGCTGTTTTTT. It is translated as CASSLAGIGGELFF. Variable domain in full (rest from reference TRBV5-4 and TRBJ2-2): ETGVTQSPTHLIKTRGQQVTLRCSSQSGHNTVSWYQQALGQGPQFIFQYYREEENGRGNFPPRFSGLQFPNYSSELNVNALELDDSALYLCASSLAGIGGELFFGEGSRLTVL.

The V and J genes are TRBV7-9 and TRBJ2-7; 8 positions match TRBD1. The CDR3 extends over 15 amino acids. In germline, CDR1 is SEHNR, CDR2 FQNEAQ (reference sequence). In DNA form, the CDR3 reads TGTGGGGCGGGTAGGGAGGACAGGGTGACCTACGAGCAGTACTTC. Amino acids: CGAGREDRVTYEQYF.

This clone was counted a few times. The CDR3 region has the DNA TGTGCCAGTAGGGATACTAGCGATCTTTCCTACGAGCAGTACTTC. This encodes CASRDTSDLSYEQYF. The rearrangement uses TRBV19 and TRBJ2-7; 7 bases align to TRBD2. Trimming cost V 6 bases and J 1 base; bases outside gene matches: 9. The germline gives CDR1 LNHDA, CDR2 SQIVND (reference sequence). The CDR3 extends over 15 amino acids.

The V gene is TRBV7-6, the J gene TRBJ2-5, with D possibly TRBD2 on 6 matching bases. CDR3 size: 15 residues. The V and J ends lost 1 base and 4 bases respectively, with 13 bases between them. CDR1 and CDR2 (germline): SGHVS, FNYEAQ. The CDR3 loop is CASSLGPASAETQYF. The CDR3 DNA reads TGTGCCAGCAGCTTAGGCCCGGCTAGCGCAGAGACCCAGTACTTC.

The chain joins TRBV27 to TRBJ1-2; the D is unclear. The CDR3 is 15 amino acids. Per germline, CDR1 MNHEY and CDR2 SMNVEV (reference sequence). The ends were cut back, 4 bases at V and 4 bases at J, with 16 bases in the middle. CDR3: CASSSRRGNPYGYTF. The CDR3 coding sequence is TGTGCCAGCAGTTCGCGGCGAGGGAACCCCTATGGCTACACCTTC.

The chain links TRBV15 to TRBJ1-4, with a possible D match to TRBD1 (6 bases). The germline gives CDR1 LNHNV, CDR2 YYDKDF (reference sequence). This CDR3 has 19 amino acids. The V and J ends lost 0 bases and 7 bases respectively, with 24 bases between them. The chain's CDR3 is CATSRDVSALGGPGEKLFF. The CDR3 nucleotides are TGTGCCACCAGCAGAGATGTTAGTGCTTTGGGGGGGCCTGGTGAAAAACTGTTTTTT.

CDR3 protein: CASSQGAGQGFRGYTF. CDR3 in DNA: TGCGCCAGCAGCCAGGGGGCGGGACAGGGGTTTAGGGGCTACACCTTC. This chain connects TRBV4-1 to TRBJ1-2; 10 bases align to TRBD1. With V trimmed by 3 bases and J by 8 bases, 12 bases remained unmatched. Germline V CDR1 and CDR2: MGHRA, YSYEKL. CDR3 length: 16 residues.

The rearrangement uses TRBV5-8 and TRBJ1-1; D uncertain. Germline V gene sequence: CDR1 SGHTS, CDR2 YDEGEE. The CDR3 is 13 amino acids. The V end lost 0 bases, the J end lost 6 bases, and 9 bases lay between the germline ends. In DNA, the CDR3 is TGTGCCAGCAGCTTGGATCGGGTCTCTGAAGCTTTCTTT. This translates into CASSLDRVSEAFF.

This clone was counted only a few times. J is TRBJ2-1 and V is TRBV14; 8 nucleotides match TRBD2. Germline V gene lookup returns CDR1 SGHDN and CDR2 FVKESK. With 2 bases clipped from V and 12 bases from J, the junction kept 6 bases outside the gene matches. The CDR3 is 13 amino acids. This chain's CDR3 is CASSQSPGGMQFF. The CDR3 coding sequence is TGTGCCAGCAGCCAAAGCCCGGGAGGGATGCAGTTCTTC.

This chain uses TRBV29-1 with TRBJ1-1; D call uncertain. The CDR3 length is 14 residues. With 5 bases removed from V and 0 bases from J, the gap between germline ends came to 13 bases. Germline CDR1 is SQVTM and CDR2 is ANQGSEA. The CDR3 region is CSVPATILNTEAFF. DNA of the CDR3: TGCAGCGTTCCGGCGACTATATTGAACACTGAAGCTTTCTTT.

V gene TRBV7-9 combines with J gene TRBJ2-2; no firm D call. V was shortened by 4 bases and J by 2 bases, with 8 bases between the two germline ends. Germline V lookup: CDR1 SEHNR, CDR2 FQNEAQ (reference sequence). This CDR3 comprises 14 residues. The CDR3 nucleotides are TGTGCCAGCAGCTCCAGTGATAACACCGGGGAGCTGTTTTTT. Amino acid sequence: CASSSSDNTGELFF.

The V gene is TRBV10-3, the J gene TRBJ2-3; TRBD2 aligns across 8 bases. CDR1 is ENHRY and CDR2 is SYGVKD in the germline V gene. The CDR3 loop spans 14 amino acids. V dropped 9 bases and J dropped 0; count of bases not matched to a gene: 5. The chain's CDR3 is CAIRLAFSTDTQYF. The CDR3 DNA sequence: TGTGCCATTCGACTAGCGTTTAGCACAGATACGCAGTATTTT.

The chain joins TRBV5-8 to TRBJ2-1, with D tentatively TRBD2 (6 bases). V was clipped by 0 bases and J by 4 bases, with 14 bases between them. The CDR3 has 16 amino acids. The germline gives CDR1 SGHTS, CDR2 YDEGEE. The CDR3: CASSLAVGRGYNEQFF. The CDR3, as DNA: TGTGCCAGCAGCTTGGCCGTGGGCCGGGGGTACAATGAGCAGTTCTTC.

The chain has TRBV29-1 and TRBJ2-7; perhaps TRBD2 as D (5 bases). The CDR3 has 12 residues. V was clipped by 7 bases and J by 7 bases, with 17 bases between them. Germline CDR1 is SQVTM and CDR2 is ANQGSEA. For the CDR3, the DNA is TGCAGCGCCCCGGTGGGTTCGGGGGAGCAGTACTTC. Translated: CSAPVGSGEQYF.

This clone has just one count. The chain uses TRBV5-1 and TRBJ2-6; 9 bases fit TRBD1. Germline trimming cut 6 bases from V and 1 base from J; bases unmatched to any gene: 5. The CDR3 consists of 16 residues. The germline gives CDR1 SGHRS, CDR2 YFSETQ. CDR3 amino acids: CASTGTGTSGANVLTF. DNA for the CDR3: TGCGCCAGCACCGGGACAGGGACTTCTGGGGCCAACGTCCTGACTTTC.

The chain couples TRBV15 to TRBJ2-1; 11 positions match TRBD2. CDR1 is LNHNV and CDR2 is YYDKDF in the germline V gene (reference sequence). J gave up 7 bases and V 4 bases, and 6 bases lay outside the gene matches. The CDR3 has 15 residues. The CDR3 is CATSIPLAGVNEQFF. CDR3 bases: TGTGCCACCAGCATCCCACTAGCGGGAGTAAATGAGCAGTTCTTC.

The V gene is TRBV30, the J gene TRBJ2-3, with 13 bases identical to TRBD2. The CDR3 extends over 15 amino acids. J lost 3 bases, V lost 8 bases, and 8 bases had no gene match. Germline V lookup: CDR1 GTSNPN, CDR2 SVGIG (reference sequence). CDR3 DNA sequence: TGTGCCACGACGGGACTAGCGGGGATAACAGATACGCAGTATTTT. The encoded protein is CATTGLAGITDTQYF.

The V gene is TRBV6-5, the J gene TRBJ2-1; 10 bases agree with TRBD2. The ends lost 4 bases at V and 4 bases at J; junction bases unmatched: 7. Per the germline V gene, CDR1 is MNHEY and CDR2 is SVGAGI. The CDR3 runs to 16 residues. The CDR3 DNA follows: TGTGCCAGCAGTTTTCAGCTAGCGGGAGCTTACAATGAGCAGTTCTTC. Translating it yields CASSFQLAGAYNEQFF.

The genes are TRBV10-3 and TRBJ2-3; 9 positions agree with TRBD2. Germline lookup yields CDR1 ENHRY and CDR2 SYGVKD. This CDR3 is built from 15 residues. V trimming: 4 bases; J trimming: 3 bases; junction bases outside the gene matches: 5. CDR3 loop: CAISAGTSNTDTQYF. For the CDR3, the DNA is TGTGCCATCAGTGCCGGGACTAGCAATACAGATACGCAGTATTTT.